The 17 T cell receptor beta chains listed next were all sequenced from one sample in a study of CD8+ T cells in alopecia areata (dated 2018 in TCRdb). The library was built by means of the immunoSEQ multiplex PCR assay. RNA was extracted from all samples and reverse transcribed into cDNA as template for TCR sequencing. Sourced from immuneACCESS, this table was stored by TCRdb with only in-frame sequences that have V and J called. A share of the clones is absent; for the studies checked, an unresolved V gene accounts for under half, and the remainder has no known explanation. The sample table contains about 110,000 clones; only one count was recorded for around 59% of them. Together, the top ten hold 20% to 25% of the sample. The sample comprised CD8+ T cells sorted from blood. Source of these receptors: a human donor in good health.

The rearrangement links TRBV28 to TRBJ1-5, with a possible D match to TRBD1 (5 bases). The CDR3 consists of 13 residues. The ends were cut back, 3 bases at V and 7 bases at J, with 10 bases in the middle. Germline lookup yields CDR1 MDHEN and CDR2 SYDVKM. The CDR3 sequence is CASSLEQVQPQHF. As DNA, the CDR3 is TGTGCCAGCAGTTTGGAACAGGTCCAGCCCCAGCATTTT.

This clone was picked up a small number of times. This chain uses TRBV5-1 with TRBJ1-1; D uncertain. The CDR3 consists of 13 residues. Trimming took 4 bases from V and 4 from J, leaving 11 bases between them. CDR1 SGHRS and CDR2 YFSETQ come from the germline V gene. CDR3 in DNA: TGCGCCAGCAGCGCAGGTGTTGGCACTGAAGCTTTCTTT. Residues: CASSAGVGTEAFF.

The chain couples TRBV2 to TRBJ1-2; D not certain. There are 15 residues in the CDR3. V was clipped by 3 bases and J by 3 bases, with 14 bases between them. Germline assignment: CDR1 SNHLY and CDR2 FYNNEI. CDR3 region: CASSELGAGYYGYTF. For the CDR3, the DNA is TGTGCCAGCAGTGAGTTAGGTGCGGGTTACTATGGCTACACCTTC.

V gene TRBV19 combines with J gene TRBJ2-5; possible D gene TRBD2, 5 bases. Germline V lookup: CDR1 LNHDA, CDR2 SQIVND (reference sequence). V lost 5 bases to trimming and J lost 9 bases, with 13 bases between them. The CDR3 length is 12 residues. The CDR3 is CASSPRRAPQYF. Here the CDR3 DNA reads TGTGCCAGTAGTCCCCGGCGGGCCCCCCAGTACTTC.

This chain links TRBV18 with TRBJ2-7; no definite D call. The germline CDR1 and CDR2 sequences are KGHSH and LQKENI. CDR3 size: 13 residues. V lost 0 bases, J lost 2 bases, and 5 bases lay in between. This CDR3 is CASSPPETYEQYF. As DNA, the CDR3 is TGTGCCAGCTCACCACCAGAAACCTACGAGCAGTACTTC. Combining the CDR3 with reference TRBV18 and TRBJ2-7 gives the whole variable domain NAGVMQNPRHLVRRRGQEARLRCSPMKGHSHVYWYRQLPEEGLKFMVYLQKENIIDESGMPKERFSAEFPKEGPSILRIQQVVRGDSAAYFCASSPPETYEQYFGPGTRLTVT.

This clone was seen a handful of times. J is TRBJ1-2 and V is TRBV20-1, with D unclear. From germline, CDR1 is DFQATT and CDR2 SNEGSKA (reference sequence). The V end was cut by 5 bases, the J end by 3 bases, with 4 bases between. This CDR3 is 10 amino acids long. CDR3 sequence: CSAGDYGYTF. The CDR3 nucleotides read TGCAGTGCTGGCGACTATGGCTACACCTTC.

This clone was found once. The V gene is TRBV7-6, the J gene TRBJ1-1, with D maybe TRBD1 (6 bases). V was shortened by 5 bases and J by 3 bases, with 13 bases between the two germline ends. Germline values: CDR1 SGHVS, CDR2 FNYEAQ. This CDR3 comprises 14 residues. In DNA, the CDR3 is TGTGCCAGCAGCCCTGCGGGGGCTTACACTGAAGCTTTCTTT. It is translated as CASSPAGAYTEAFF.

This clone was detected many times. At one end the junction does not follow the germline gene, possibly because of a read error. The rearrangement joins TRBV28 to TRBJ2-2; no clear D. Germline values: CDR1 MDHEN, CDR2 SYDVKM. The length of the CDR3 is 15 residues. The chain's CDR3 is CAGSRGGENTGELFF. The CDR3 DNA sequence: TGTGCCGGCAGCAGAGGCGGCGAGAACACCGGGGAGCTGTTTTTT. Full variable domain (outside the CDR3, taken from reference TRBV28 and TRBJ2-2): DVKVTQSSRYLVKRTGEKVFLECVQDMDHENMFWYRQDPGLGLRLIYFSYDVKMKEKGDIPEGYSVSREKKERFSLILESASTNQTSMYLCAGSRGGENTGELFFGEGSRLTVL.

The chain uses TRBV13 and TRBJ2-2; 8 bases fit TRBD1. The V and J ends lost 11 bases and 6 bases, in that order; junction bases with no gene match: 14. Germline assignment: CDR1 PRHDT and CDR2 FYEKMQ (reference sequence). The CDR3 totals 15 residues. The CDR3 bases are TGTGCCTGCACTAAGGGACAGGCCGTCCCCGGGGAGCTGTTTTTT. It specifies CACTKGQAVPGELFF. Drawing the rest from reference TRBV13 and TRBJ2-2, the complete variable domain is AAGVIQSPRHLIKEKRETATLKCYPIPRHDTVYWYQQGPGQDPQFLISFYEKMQSDKGSIPDRFSAQQFSDYHSELNMSSLELGDSALYFCACTKGQAVPGELFFGEGSRLTVL.

The rearrangement uses TRBV13 and TRBJ2-7; 8 bases are shared with TRBD2. Losses at the gene ends were 5 bases for V and 0 bases for J; bases not matched to a gene: 3. Germline V gene data show CDR1 as PRHDT and CDR2 as FYEKMQ (reference sequence). This CDR3 is built from 14 residues. CDR3 coding DNA: TGTGCCAGCAGCCGCGGGGGGAGCTCCTACGAGCAGTACTTC. Translating it yields CASSRGGSSYEQYF.

This clone was observed a handful of times. V is TRBV5-6 and J is TRBJ1-5, with 7 bases fitting TRBD1. CDR3 length: 14 amino acids. The junction had 3 bases not matched to a gene; V was cut back by 4 bases and J by 2 bases. Germline lookup yields CDR1 SGHDT and CDR2 YYEEEE. This CDR3 is CASSAGTGNQPQHF. CDR3 nucleotides: TGTGCCAGCAGCGCCGGGACAGGCAATCAGCCCCAGCATTTT.

The chain joins TRBV23-1 to TRBJ2-7; possibly TRBD2 for D (5 bases). TRBV23-1 is treated as an ORF (open reading frame) with a function not yet certain. Deletions cut 2 bases from V and 5 bases from J, with 22 bases between. CDR3 length equals 17 residues. As DNA, the CDR3 is TGCGCCAGCAGTCAAGTTGCCCGAGGGATTTGTCTGCACGAGCAGTACTTC. This encodes CASSQVARGICLHEQYF.

This clone came up once. V is TRBV7-9 and J is TRBJ1-2, with D possibly matching TRBD1 (5 bases). V shed 8 bases and J shed 6 bases, with 16 bases lying between them. Germline V gene lookup returns CDR1 SEHNR and CDR2 FQNEAQ (reference sequence). CDR3 size: 13 residues. The CDR3 here is CASLDGGSHGYTF. The CDR3 DNA reads as TGTGCCAGCTTGGATGGGGGTTCCCATGGCTACACCTTC.

The V and J genes are TRBV9 and TRBJ1-5, with D hard to call. CDR1 is SGDLS, CDR2 YYNGEE, per germline. Trimming took off 3 bases at V and 2 bases at J, with 9 bases between the two ends. The CDR3 has 14 amino acids. The CDR3 is CASSDGRGNQPQHF. CDR3 DNA sequence: TGTGCCAGCAGCGATGGGCGAGGCAATCAGCCCCAGCATTTT. The full variable domain, in which reference TRBV9 and TRBJ1-5 provide the parts outside the CDR3, is DSGVTQTPKHLITATGQRVTLRCSPRSGDLSVYWYQQSLDQGLQFLIQYYNGEERAKGNILERFSAQQFPDLHSELNLSSLELGDSALYFCASSDGRGNQPQHFGDGTRLSIL.

The CDR3 is CATSSGVLSRYGYTF. The CDR3 nucleotides are TGTGCCACCAGCAGCGGGGTTCTCAGCCGATATGGCTACACCTTC. This chain links TRBV15 with TRBJ1-2; D gene uncertain. The CDR3 is 15 amino acids. The V and J ends lost 3 bases and 5 bases respectively, with 16 bases between them. The germline V gene has CDR1 LNHNV and CDR2 YYDKDF (reference sequence).

The chain is built from TRBV6-6 and TRBJ2-7; perhaps D is TRBD1 or TRBD2 (5 bases each). V was cut by 9 bases and J by 2 bases, with 17 bases left in between. Germline V lookup: CDR1 MNHNY, CDR2 SVGAGI (reference sequence). The CDR3 runs to 14 residues. CDR3 coding DNA: TGTGCCAGTTGCTCCTGGGACGGACCCTACGAGCAGTACTTC. Its translation: CASCSWDGPYEQYF.

This clone came up a few times. This CDR3 reads CASSLTLTGTEAFF. The CDR3 region has the DNA TGCGCCAGCAGCCTTACCCTGACCGGCACTGAAGCTTTCTTT. The rearrangement joins TRBV5-1 to TRBJ1-1; D not resolved. CDR3 size: 14 residues. V shed 4 bases and J shed 4 bases, with 14 bases lying between them. The germline CDR1 and CDR2 sequences are SGHRS and YFSETQ.